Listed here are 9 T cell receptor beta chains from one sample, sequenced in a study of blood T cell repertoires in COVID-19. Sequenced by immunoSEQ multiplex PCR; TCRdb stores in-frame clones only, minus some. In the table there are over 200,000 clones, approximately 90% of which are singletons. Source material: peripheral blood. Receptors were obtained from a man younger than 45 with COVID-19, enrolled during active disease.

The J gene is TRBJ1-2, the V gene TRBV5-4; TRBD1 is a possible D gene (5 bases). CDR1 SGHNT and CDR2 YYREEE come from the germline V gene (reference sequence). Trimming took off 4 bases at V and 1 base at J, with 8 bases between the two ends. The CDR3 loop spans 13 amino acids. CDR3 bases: TGTGCCAGCAGCCCGGGGGTTAACTATGGCTACACCTTC. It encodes CASSPGVNYGYTF.

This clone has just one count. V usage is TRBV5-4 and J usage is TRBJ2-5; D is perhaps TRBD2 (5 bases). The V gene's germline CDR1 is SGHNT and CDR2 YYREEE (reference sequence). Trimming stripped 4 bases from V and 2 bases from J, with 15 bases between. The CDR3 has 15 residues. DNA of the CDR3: TGTGCCAGCAGCGAAACTCCGGGAACGCAAGAGACCCAGTACTTC. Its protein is CASSETPGTQETQYF.

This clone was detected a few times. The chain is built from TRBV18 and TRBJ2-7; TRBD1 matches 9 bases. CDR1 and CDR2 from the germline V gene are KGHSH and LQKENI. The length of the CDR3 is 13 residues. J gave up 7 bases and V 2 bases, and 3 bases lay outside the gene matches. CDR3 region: CASSPTDRGEQYF. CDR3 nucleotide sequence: TGTGCCAGCTCACCAACTGACAGGGGGGAGCAGTACTTC.

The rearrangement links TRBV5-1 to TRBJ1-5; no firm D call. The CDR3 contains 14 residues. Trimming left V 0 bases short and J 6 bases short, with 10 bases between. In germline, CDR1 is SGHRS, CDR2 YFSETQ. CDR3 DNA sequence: TGCGCCAGCAGCTTGGAGTTGGGCAGTCAGCCCCAGCATTTT. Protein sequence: CASSLELGSQPQHF.

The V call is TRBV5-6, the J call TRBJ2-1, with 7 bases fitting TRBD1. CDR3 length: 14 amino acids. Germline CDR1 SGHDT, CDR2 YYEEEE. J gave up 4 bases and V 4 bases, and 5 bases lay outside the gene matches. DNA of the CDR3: TGTGCCAGCAGCGTTGGACAGGTTTACAATGAGCAGTTCTTC. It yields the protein CASSVGQVYNEQFF.

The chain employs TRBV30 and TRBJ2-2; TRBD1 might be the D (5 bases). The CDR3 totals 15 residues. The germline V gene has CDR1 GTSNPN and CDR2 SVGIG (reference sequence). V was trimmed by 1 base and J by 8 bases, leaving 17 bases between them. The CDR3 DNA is TGTGCCTGGAGTGGGGGCAGGGTGACAGTGGGGGAGCTGTTTTTT. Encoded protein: CAWSGGRVTVGELFF.

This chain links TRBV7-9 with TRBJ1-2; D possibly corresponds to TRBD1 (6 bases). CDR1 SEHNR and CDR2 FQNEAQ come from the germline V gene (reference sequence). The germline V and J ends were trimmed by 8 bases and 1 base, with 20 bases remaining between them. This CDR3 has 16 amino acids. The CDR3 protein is CASFKRGGERNYGYTF. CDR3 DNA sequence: TGTGCCAGCTTCAAACGAGGGGGGGAGCGTAACTATGGCTACACCTTC.

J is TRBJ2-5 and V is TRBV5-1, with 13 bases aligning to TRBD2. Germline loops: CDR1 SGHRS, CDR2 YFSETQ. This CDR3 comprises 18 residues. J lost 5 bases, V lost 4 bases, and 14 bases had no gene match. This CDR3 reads CASSPGTVGLAGWETQYF. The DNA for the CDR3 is TGCGCCAGCAGCCCTGGGACGGTGGGACTAGCGGGATGGGAGACCCAGTACTTC.

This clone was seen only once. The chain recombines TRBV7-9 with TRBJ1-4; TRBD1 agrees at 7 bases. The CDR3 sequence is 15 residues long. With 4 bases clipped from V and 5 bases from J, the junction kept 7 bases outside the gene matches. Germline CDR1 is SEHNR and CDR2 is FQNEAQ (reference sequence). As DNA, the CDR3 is TGTGCCAGCAGCTACGGACAGGAAACAAATGAAAAACTGTTTTTT. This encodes CASSYGQETNEKLFF.